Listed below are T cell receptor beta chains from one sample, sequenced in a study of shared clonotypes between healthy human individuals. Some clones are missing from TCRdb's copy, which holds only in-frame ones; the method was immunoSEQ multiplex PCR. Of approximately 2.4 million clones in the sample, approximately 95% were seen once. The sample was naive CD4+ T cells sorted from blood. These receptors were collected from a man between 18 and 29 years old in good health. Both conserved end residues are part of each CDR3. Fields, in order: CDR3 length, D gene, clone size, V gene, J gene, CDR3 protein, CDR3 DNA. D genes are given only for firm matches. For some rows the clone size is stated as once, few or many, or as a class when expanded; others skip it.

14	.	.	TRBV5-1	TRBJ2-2	CASSLGQVTGELFF	TGCGCCAGCAGCTTGGGGCAGGTCACCGGGGAGCTGTTTTTT
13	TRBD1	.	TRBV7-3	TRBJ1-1	CASGTGGLTEAFF	TGTGCCAGCGGAACAGGGGGCCTTACTGAAGCTTTCTTT
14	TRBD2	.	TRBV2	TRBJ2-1	CASSLTSAHNEQFF	TGTGCCAGCAGCCTGACTAGCGCCCACAATGAGCAGTTCTTC
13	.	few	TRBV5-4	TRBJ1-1	CASSSPGDTEAFF	TGTGCCAGCAGCTCTCCAGGGGACACTGAAGCTTTCTTT
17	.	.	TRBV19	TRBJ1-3	CASTTTAGGWGGNTIYF	TGTGCCAGTACCACTACGGCAGGCGGATGGGGTGGAAACACCATATATTTT
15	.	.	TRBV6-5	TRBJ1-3	CASQPAGSSGNTIYF	TGTGCCAGCCAACCCGCAGGGAGCTCTGGAAACACCATATATTTT
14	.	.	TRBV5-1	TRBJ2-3	CASSLGQSTDTQYF	TGCGCCAGCAGCTTAGGCCAGAGCACAGATACGCAGTATTTT
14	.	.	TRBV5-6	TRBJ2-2	CASSWGGFTGELFF	TGTGCCAGCAGCTGGGGTGGGTTCACCGGGGAGCTGTTTTTT
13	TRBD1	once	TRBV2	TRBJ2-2	CASRDRDTGELFF	TGTGCCAGCAGGGACAGGGATACCGGGGAGCTGTTTTTT
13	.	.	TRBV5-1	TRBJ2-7	CASSLAVAGEQYF	TGCGCCAGCAGCTTGGCCGTGGCAGGGGAGCAGTACTTC
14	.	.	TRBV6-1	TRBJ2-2	CASSGQVNTGELFF	TGTGCCAGCAGTGGACAGGTGAACACCGGGGAGCTGTTTTTT
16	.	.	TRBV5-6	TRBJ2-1	CASSLEAGGSYNEQFF	TGTGCCAGCAGCTTGGAGGCCGGAGGCTCCTACAATGAGCAGTTCTTC
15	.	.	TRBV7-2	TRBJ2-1	CASSSNDFLGGEQFF	TGTGCCAGCAGCTCAAACGACTTTCTCGGCGGTGAGCAGTTCTTC
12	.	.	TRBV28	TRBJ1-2	CASSRSREGYTF	TGTGCCAGCAGTCGCTCCAGGGAGGGCTACACCTTC
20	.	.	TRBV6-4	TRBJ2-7	CASSELSIGLQTRFSYEQYF	TGTGCCAGCAGTGAGTTGTCGATAGGGCTCCAAACCCGATTCTCCTACGAGCAGTACTTC
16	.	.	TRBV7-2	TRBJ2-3	CASSLAPVSAEQKQYF	TGTGCCAGCAGCTTAGCACCCGTGTCGGCCGAGCAGAAGCAGTATTTT
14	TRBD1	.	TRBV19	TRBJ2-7	CASSIGTGLNEQYF	TGTGCCAGTAGTATAGGGACAGGGTTAAACGAGCAGTACTTC
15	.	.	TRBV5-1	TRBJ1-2	CASSLSSEPTYGYTF	TGCGCCAGCAGCTTGTCCTCCGAACCCACCTATGGCTACACCTTC
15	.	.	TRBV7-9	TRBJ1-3	CASSFSDSSGNTIYF	TGTGCCAGCAGCTTCAGCGATAGCTCTGGAAACACCATATATTTT
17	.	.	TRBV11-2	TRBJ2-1	CASSSLKGSLSYNEQFF	TGTGCCAGCAGCTCCTTAAAGGGCAGCTTGTCCTACAATGAGCAGTTCTTC
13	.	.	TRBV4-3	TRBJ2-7	CASSQEVAYEQYF	TGCGCCAGCAGCCAAGAAGTGGCCTACGAGCAGTACTTC
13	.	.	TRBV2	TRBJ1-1	CASSRQGLAEAFF	TGTGCCAGCAGCCGCCAGGGTCTCGCTGAAGCTTTCTTT
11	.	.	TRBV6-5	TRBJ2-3	CASSYSTSQYF	TGTGCCAGCAGTTACTCGACTTCGCAGTATTTT
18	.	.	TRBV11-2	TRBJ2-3	CASSLPPGRGPSTDTQYF	TGTGCCAGCAGCTTGCCCCCTGGGCGGGGGCCCTCCACAGATACGCAGTATTTT
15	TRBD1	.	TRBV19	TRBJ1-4	CATRGRGATNEKLFF	TGTGCCACCAGGGGGCGCGGGGCAACTAATGAAAAACTGTTTTTT
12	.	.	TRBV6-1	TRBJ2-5	CASRTARETQYF	TGTGCCAGCAGGACGGCTCGAGAGACCCAGTACTTC
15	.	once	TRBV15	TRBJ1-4	CATSRDGGTNEKLFF	TGTGCCACCAGCAGAGATGGAGGGACTAATGAAAAACTGTTTTTT
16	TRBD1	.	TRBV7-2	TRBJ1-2	CASSLGGTGASNGYTF	TGTGCCAGCAGCTTAGGGGGGACAGGGGCCTCCAATGGCTACACCTTC
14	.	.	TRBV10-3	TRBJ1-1	CAISESRGDTEAFF	TGTGCCATCAGTGAGTCGCGGGGGGACACTGAAGCTTTCTTT
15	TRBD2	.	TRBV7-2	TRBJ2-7	CASRERAGVPSEQYF	TGTGCCAGCAGAGAAAGAGCGGGAGTTCCCTCCGAGCAGTACTTC
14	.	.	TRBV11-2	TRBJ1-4	CASSLAQLNEKLFF	TGTGCCAGCAGCTTAGCGCAGCTTAATGAAAAACTGTTTTTT
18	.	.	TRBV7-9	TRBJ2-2	CASSPRAGTSTYTGELFF	TGTGCCAGCAGCCCAAGAGCCGGGACCTCGACGTACACCGGGGAGCTGTTTTTT
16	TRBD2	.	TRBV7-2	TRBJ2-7	CASSSRTSGRIYEQYF	TGTGCCAGCAGCTCCAGGACTAGCGGGAGGATCTACGAGCAGTACTTC
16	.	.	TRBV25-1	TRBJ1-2	CASSELGTESIYGYTF	TGTGCCAGCAGTGAATTGGGGACCGAGAGTATCTATGGCTACACCTTC
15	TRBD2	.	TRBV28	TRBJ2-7	CASSFISGGSYEQYF	TGTGCCAGCAGTTTTATTAGCGGGGGATCCTACGAGCAGTACTTC
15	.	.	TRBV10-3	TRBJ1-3	CALPLTGRAGNTIYF	TGTGCCCTCCCCCTCACAGGGAGGGCTGGAAACACCATATATTTT
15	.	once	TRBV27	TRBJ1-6	CASSLKTGTNSPLHF	TGTGCCAGCAGTTTAAAAACAGGGACCAATTCACCCCTCCACTTT
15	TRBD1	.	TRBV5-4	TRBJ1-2	CASSLGDRGGYGYTF	TGTGCCAGCAGCTTGGGGGACAGGGGTGGCTATGGCTACACCTTC
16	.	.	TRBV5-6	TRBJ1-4	CASSRVSDRSNEKLFF	TGTGCCAGCAGCCGGGTTTCGGACAGATCCAATGAAAAACTGTTTTTT
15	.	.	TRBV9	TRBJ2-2	CASSSRTKNTGELFF	TGTGCCAGCAGCTCCAGGACTAAGAACACCGGGGAGCTGTTTTTT
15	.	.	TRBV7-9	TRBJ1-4	CASSAPGGKNEKLFF	TGTGCCAGCAGCGCGCCTGGGGGGAAGAATGAAAAACTGTTTTTT